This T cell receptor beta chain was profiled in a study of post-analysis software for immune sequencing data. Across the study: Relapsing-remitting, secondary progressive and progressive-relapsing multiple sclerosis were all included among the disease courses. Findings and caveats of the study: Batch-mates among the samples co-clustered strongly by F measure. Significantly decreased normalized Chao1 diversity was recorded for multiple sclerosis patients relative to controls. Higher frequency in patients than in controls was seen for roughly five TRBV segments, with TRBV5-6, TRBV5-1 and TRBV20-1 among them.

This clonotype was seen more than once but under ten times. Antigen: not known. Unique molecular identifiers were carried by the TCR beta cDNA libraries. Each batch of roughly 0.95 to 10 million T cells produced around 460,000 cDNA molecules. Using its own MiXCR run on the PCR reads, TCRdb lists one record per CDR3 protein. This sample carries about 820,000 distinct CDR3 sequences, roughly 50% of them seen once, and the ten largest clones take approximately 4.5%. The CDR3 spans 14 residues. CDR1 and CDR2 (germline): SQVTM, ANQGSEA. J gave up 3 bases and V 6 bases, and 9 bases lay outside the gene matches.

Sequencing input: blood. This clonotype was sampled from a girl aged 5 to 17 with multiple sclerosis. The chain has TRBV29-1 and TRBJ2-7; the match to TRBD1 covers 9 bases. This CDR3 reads CSVQQGALGYEQYF. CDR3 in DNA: TGCAGCGTGCAACAGGGGGCGCTTGGCTACGAGCAGTACTTC.